This entry features one T cell receptor (beta chain) sequence. Its antigen is not known. Germline values: CDR1 SNHLY, CDR2 FYNNEI. This CDR3 comprises 13 residues. V was shortened by 7 bases and J by 7 bases, with 17 bases between the two germline ends. Hyperthyroidism of Graves' type that showed no ophthalmopathy progression within 18 months was stable. Those with hyperthyroidism were 18 to 65 years old, newly diagnosed, and ill for under 2 months. This entry comes from a study of T cells in Graves' hyperthyroidism and ophthalmopathy. Study details: Staff took peripheral blood when the initial diagnosis was made, before any treatment began. The study's findings and limits: Ophthalmopathy could be told apart from stable hyperthyroidism with a 13 V-J model.

Regions amplified from RNA transcripts were the TCR beta CDR3 regions. HTBI primers were the set used in a first-round RT-PCR of the TCR CDR3. TCRdb analysed the multiplex PCR reads with MiXCR anew, one entry per CDR3 protein. The data show fewer than 350,000 distinct CDR3 sequences, 18% seen once. V is TRBV2 and J is TRBJ2-7; D is unclear. Sequenced material: blood. The receptor comes from a woman aged 45-65 years with Graves' hyperthyroidism. The CDR3 DNA follows: TGTGCCAGCAAACCCTCGCAGGTTGGGGAGCAGTACGTC. Its protein product is CASKPSQVGEQYV.